This TCR beta chain was recorded in a study of monozygotic twins with inflammatory bowel disease. This CDR3 spans 17 amino acids. Each CDR3 protein gets one entry in TCRdb, which reprocessed the 5' RACE reads and gives no DNA. The table for this sample gives approximately 330,000 distinct CDR3 sequences. The TCR originated in a human donor with ulcerative colitis or Crohn's disease, or a healthy co-twin of an affected twin (not recorded which). The chain uses TRBV12-3 or TRBV12-4 and TRBJ1-5; there is no DNA to check the TCRdb D call of TRBD1. The source material was blood. The chain's CDR3 is CASSSGQGIRGNQPQHF.